This TCR beta chain was retrieved from a study of T cell responses to AZD1222 COVID-19 vaccine (dated by TCRdb to the early 2020s). Notes on the research overall: AZD1222 recipients whose second dose came at about 4 weeks and those whose second dose came at about 12 weeks were combined into one group, since spike-specific TCR depth and breadth did not differ between the two schedules. A total of just over 230 trial participants underwent TCR sequencing, of whom nearly 210 had received two doses of AZD1222 and 26 had received two doses of the MenACWY control vaccine. Trial participants were enrolled by age into subgroups of 18-55, 56-69 and 70-plus years, and 148, 28 and 57 TCR-sequenced participants, respectively, were included in these subgroups. The paper's findings and limits, for the study overall: Because no day 14 peak-response samples were available, the repertoires could be characterized only after the peak T cell response. Conclusions about previously exposed vaccinees are limited because only 6 or 7 AZD1222 recipients were SARS-CoV-2 seropositive at baseline. Participants were mostly white British, with more females than males. The authors suggested clonal diversity may have been underestimated. Reportedly, almost half of the unique spike-specific TCRs recognized epitopes lying outside the regions that are mutated in the B.1.351 and B.1.1.7 variants. In the small 56-69-year group, the increase in depth fell short of significance, most likely because of low power. After two AZD1222 doses, both the breadth and the depth of spike-specific TCRs were significantly higher than at day 0 and than in MenACWY recipients. The vaccine-associated CD4 TCRs covered the entire spike protein, and the dominant responses fell in regions 160-218 and 743-854.

The sample's time point label is to be understood as: baseline before first vaccination. The vaccinee samples were drawn from two UK trials, COV001 and COV002, one of which was a single-blind randomized controlled phase 2/3 trial testing AZD1222 (ChAdOx1 nCoV-19) in healthy adults. For TCRbeta chain sequencing, PBMC samples were collected from trial participants at day 0 and at day 28 after the second dose. The CDR3 regions of human TCRbeta chains were subjected to immunosequencing. As for the original processing: Repertoire TCRs were checked for matches against a reference library of SARS-CoV-2-specific TCRs that had been generated using the MIRA antigen-specificity platform. Breadth meant the fraction of unique TCRs that were SARS-CoV-2-associated, whereas depth meant the fraction of total T cells that were SARS-CoV-2-associated. Each spike-specific TCR was assigned to its reactive spike region and to a CD4 or CD8 class using the MIRA data. Log10-transformed breadth and depth values were compared by one-way ANOVA with Sidak's multiple comparisons tests. TCRdb stores this immuneACCESS table with in-frame sequences only. Part of the clones is absent; in the studies checked, under half of the shortfall reflects unresolved V genes, and no reason is known for the rest. Clone size and the V and J calls come from that table; the DNA yielded D and trimming. Recorded for this sample are under 100,000 clones; approximately 89% of them occurred a single time. Jointly, the top ten make up roughly 15% of the sample.

In regard to this clone: Which antigen it targets is not known. Per-nucleotide qualities are absent, and no much larger clonotype sits a single base away.

CDR3 length: 13 amino acids, cysteine to phenylalanine. The entry retains the CDR3 DNA only, 39 bases that are in frame from base 1. The junction carries 12 bases between V and J, which are trimmed by 7 bases and 4 bases respectively. For CDR1 and CDR2, the germline V gene lists MNHEY and SVGAGI. The receptor chain draws on TRBV6-5 and TRBJ2-3, with TRBD1 perhaps the D gene, on 7 matching bases. This sequence was found in an adult in good health. The starting material was peripheral blood, obtained on day 0 of AZD1222 vaccination. The nucleotide sequence reads TGTGCCAGCAAGGTCAGGGGGGCAGATACGCAGTATTTT. Protein translation: CASKVRGADTQYF.